The sequence of this T cell receptor (beta chain) was determined in a study of cytomegalovirus exposure and HLA in healthy donors. CDR1 SGHTA and CDR2 FQGTGA come from the germline V gene. V lost 6 bases, J lost 6 bases, and 16 bases lay in between. This CDR3 has 14 residues. PCR employed 60 Vbeta and 13 Jbeta primers. Some clones are missing from TCRdb's copy, which holds only in-frame ones; the method was immunoSEQ multiplex PCR. The sample holds around 200,000 clones, about 80% seen once. Points on this clone: Other DNA sequences in this specimen translate into the identical CDR3.

The chain employs TRBV7-3 and TRBJ2-3; a weak D match, TRBD1 (6 bases). This TCR was sampled from a man aged 40-49 years in good health and CMV-seropositive. Sequencing used PBMCs. The CDR3 loop is CASSRMTGSDTQYF. CDR3 nucleotide sequence: TGTGCCAGCAGTCGCATGACAGGTTCGGATACGCAGTATTTT.